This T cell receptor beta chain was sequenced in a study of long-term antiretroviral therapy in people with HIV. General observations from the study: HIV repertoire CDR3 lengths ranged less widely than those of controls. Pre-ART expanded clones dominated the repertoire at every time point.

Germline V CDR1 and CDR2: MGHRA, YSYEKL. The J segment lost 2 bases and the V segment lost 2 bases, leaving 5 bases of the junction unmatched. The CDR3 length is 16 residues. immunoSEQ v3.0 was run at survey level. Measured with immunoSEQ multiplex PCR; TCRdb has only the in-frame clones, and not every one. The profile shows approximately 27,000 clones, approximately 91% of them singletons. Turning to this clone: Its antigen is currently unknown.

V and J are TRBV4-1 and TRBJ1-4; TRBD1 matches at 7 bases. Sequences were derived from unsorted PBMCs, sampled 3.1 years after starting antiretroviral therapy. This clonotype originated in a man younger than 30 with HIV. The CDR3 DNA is TGCGCCAGCAGCCAAACTCCAGGGGGTACTAATGAAAAACTGTTTTTT. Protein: CASSQTPGGTNEKLFF.